The clone carrying this T cell receptor beta chain occurred a few times. Its antigen is not known. The entry originates in a study of T-cell memory formation after mild COVID-19. Study conclusions and caveats: Clones that got smaller from day 15 to 85 had even CD4/CD8, while clones growing later tipped toward CD4+. SARS-CoV-2 specificity was not confirmed for second-wave clones peaking on day 37. CD4+ contracting clones were mainly CM and EM; CD8+ ones, EMRA.

Using constant-segment primers, 5'RACE produced TCR alpha and TCR beta cDNA libraries carrying sample barcodes and UMIs. Via MiXCR, TCRdb re-called the 5' RACE reads, giving one row per CDR3 protein. Of hundreds of thousands of distinct CDR3 sequences listed, about 20% are singletons. This CDR3 is 16 amino acids long. Germline-derived CDR1 and CDR2 are SGDLS and YYNGEE. J was trimmed by 2 bases and V by 0 bases; bases with no gene match: 5. The sample comprised PBMCs or a T cell subset sorted from them (not recorded which). The origin of this receptor is an adult woman who had mild COVID-19 (a few samples of this study predate the infection). Cell type and time point are not known. This chain joins TRBV9 and TRBJ2-7, with 10 bases lining up with TRBD1. The CDR3: CASSVATGGLTYEQYF. The CDR3 region has the DNA TGTGCCAGCAGCGTAGCGACAGGGGGCTTGACCTACGAGCAGTACTTC.